This T cell receptor beta chain was identified during a study of blood T cell repertoires in COVID-19. Study context: Sources were T cells, B-cell-depleted T cells, or PBMCs; the material itself was cDNA or gDNA.

This clone appeared a few times. Cohort allocation depended upon clinical history that participants reported. Sequencing was performed with immunoSEQ multiplex PCR; in TCRdb, only in-frame clones are kept and a portion is missing. Among a few hundred thousand clones listed, about 90% were seen once. Source material: PBMCs or T cells enriched from blood (not recorded which). This receptor was obtained from a woman in her 30s who had recovered from COVID-19.

CDR3 residues: CASSYTGVYGYTF. Written as DNA, the CDR3 is TGTGCCAGCAGTTATACAGGGGTCTATGGCTACACCTTC. The chain couples TRBV27 to TRBJ1-2, with TRBD1 matching over 7 bases. CDR3 length: 13 residues. Unmatched junction bases numbered 3, after V lost 4 bases and J lost 4 bases. Germline CDR1 reads MNHEY; CDR2 reads SMNVEV (reference sequence).